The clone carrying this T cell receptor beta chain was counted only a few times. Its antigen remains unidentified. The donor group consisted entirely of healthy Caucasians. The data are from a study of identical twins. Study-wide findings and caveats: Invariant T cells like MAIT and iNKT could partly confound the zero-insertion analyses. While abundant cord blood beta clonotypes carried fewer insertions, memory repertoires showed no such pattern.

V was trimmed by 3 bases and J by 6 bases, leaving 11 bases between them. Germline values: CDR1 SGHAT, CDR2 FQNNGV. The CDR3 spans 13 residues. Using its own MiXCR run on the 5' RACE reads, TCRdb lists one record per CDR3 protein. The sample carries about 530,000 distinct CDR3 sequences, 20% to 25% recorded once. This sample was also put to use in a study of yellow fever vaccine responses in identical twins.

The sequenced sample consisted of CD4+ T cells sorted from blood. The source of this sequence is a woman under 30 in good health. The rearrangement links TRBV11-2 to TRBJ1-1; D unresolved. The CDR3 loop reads CASSLMGLAEAFF. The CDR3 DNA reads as TGTGCCAGCAGCTTGATGGGGTTGGCTGAAGCTTTCTTT.